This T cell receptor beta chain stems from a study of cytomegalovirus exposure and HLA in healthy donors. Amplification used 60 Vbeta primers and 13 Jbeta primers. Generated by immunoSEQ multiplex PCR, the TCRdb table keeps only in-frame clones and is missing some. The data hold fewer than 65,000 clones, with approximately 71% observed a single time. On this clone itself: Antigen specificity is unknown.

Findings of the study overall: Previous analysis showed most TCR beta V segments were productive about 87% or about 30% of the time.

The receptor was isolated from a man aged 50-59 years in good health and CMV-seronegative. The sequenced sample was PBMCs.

CDR3 sequence: CASSYGQAIAKNIQYF. The CDR3 coding sequence is TGTGCCAGCAGTTATGGACAGGCTATAGCCAAAAACATTCAGTACTTC. The chain uses TRBV6-5 and TRBJ2-4; 7 bases map to TRBD1. The CDR3 has 16 residues. V gave up 3 bases and J gave up 0 bases; unmatched junction bases: 5. Looked up from germline, CDR1 is MNHEY and CDR2 is SVGAGI.